The TCR beta chain under discussion was sequenced for a study of T cell responses to AZD1222 COVID-19 vaccine. Details on this clone: Its specificity is unknown.

Only in-frame clones appear in the TCRdb table, and some are missing; sequencing was by immunoSEQ multiplex PCR. The data hold fewer than 200,000 clones, with roughly nine tenths observed a single time. The germline V and J ends were trimmed by 4 bases and 2 bases, with 17 bases remaining between them. Germline CDR1 SGHDN, CDR2 FVKESK. The CDR3 contains 16 residues. Study conclusions and caveats: Most donors were white British, females outnumbered males, and clonal diversity was possibly underestimated. The study reported that nearly half of spike-specific TCRs target unmutated variant regions.

V usage is TRBV14 and J usage is TRBJ1-2; a weak D match, TRBD1 (5 bases). The sequence was collected from an adult who received the AZD1222 COVID-19 vaccine. Sequencing used peripheral blood, obtained 28 days after the second AZD1222 dose. The DNA for the CDR3 is TGTGCCAGCAGCCGGTGGGGCGCGGGAGCCAACTATGGCTACACCTTC. It encodes CASSRWGAGANYGYTF.